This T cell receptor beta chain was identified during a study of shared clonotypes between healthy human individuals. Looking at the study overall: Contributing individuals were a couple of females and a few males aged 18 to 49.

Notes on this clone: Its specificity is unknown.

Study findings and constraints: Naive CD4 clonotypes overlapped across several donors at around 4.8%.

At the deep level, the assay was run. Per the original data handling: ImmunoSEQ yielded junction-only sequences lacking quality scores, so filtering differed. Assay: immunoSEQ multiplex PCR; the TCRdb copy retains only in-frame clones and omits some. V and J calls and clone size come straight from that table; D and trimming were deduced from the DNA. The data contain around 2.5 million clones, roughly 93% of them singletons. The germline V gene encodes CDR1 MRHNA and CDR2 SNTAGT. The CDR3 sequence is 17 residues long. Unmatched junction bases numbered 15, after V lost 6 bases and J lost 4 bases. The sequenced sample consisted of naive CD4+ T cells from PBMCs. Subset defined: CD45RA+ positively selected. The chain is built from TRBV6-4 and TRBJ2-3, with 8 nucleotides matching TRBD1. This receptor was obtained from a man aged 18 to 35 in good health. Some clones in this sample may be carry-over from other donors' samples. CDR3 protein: CASSRFPTGGLADTQYF. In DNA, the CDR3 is TGTGCCAGCAGCAGATTCCCCACAGGGGGACTGGCAGATACGCAGTATTTT.